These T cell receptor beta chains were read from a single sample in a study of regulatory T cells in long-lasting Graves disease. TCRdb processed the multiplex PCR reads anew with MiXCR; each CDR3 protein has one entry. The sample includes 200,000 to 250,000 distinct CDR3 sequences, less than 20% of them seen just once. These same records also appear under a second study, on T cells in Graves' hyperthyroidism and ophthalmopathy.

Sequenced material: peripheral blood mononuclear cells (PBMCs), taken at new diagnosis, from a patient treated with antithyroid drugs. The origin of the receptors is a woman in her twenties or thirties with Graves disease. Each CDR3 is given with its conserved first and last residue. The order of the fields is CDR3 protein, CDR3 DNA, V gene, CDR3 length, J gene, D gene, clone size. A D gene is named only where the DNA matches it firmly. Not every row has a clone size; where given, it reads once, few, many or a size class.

cdr3_aa: CATKTQGGRNEQFF
cdr3_nt: TGTGCCACCAAGACCCAGGGTGGTCGCAATGAGCAGTTCTTC
v_call: TRBV15
cdr3_length: 14
j_call: TRBJ2-1
d_call: -
clone_size: -

cdr3_aa: CASSPTPPGQRGGEKLFF
cdr3_nt: TGTGCCAGCAGCCCGACCCCCCCCGGACAAAGGGGGGGTGAAAAACTGTTTTTT
v_call: TRBV5-4
cdr3_length: 18
j_call: TRBJ1-4
d_call: -
clone_size: -

cdr3_aa: CASSQGLAGGGRQFF
cdr3_nt: TGTGCCAGCAGCCAAGGACTAGCGGGGGGAGGGAGGCAGTTCTTC
v_call: TRBV3-1
cdr3_length: 15
j_call: TRBJ2-1
d_call: TRBD2
clone_size: many

cdr3_aa: CSASKKQGGETQYF
cdr3_nt: TGCAGTGCTAGCAAGAAGCAGGGGGGGGAGACCCAGTACTTC
v_call: TRBV20-1
cdr3_length: 14
j_call: TRBJ2-5
d_call: -
clone_size: many

cdr3_aa: CSARGLAGIGELFF
cdr3_nt: TGCAGTGCTCGTGGACTAGCGGGAATCGGGGAGCTGTTTTTT
v_call: TRBV20-1
cdr3_length: 14
j_call: TRBJ2-2
d_call: TRBD2
clone_size: many

cdr3_aa: CASYPQADTQYF
cdr3_nt: TGTGCCAGCTACCCCCAGGCAGATACGCAGTATTTT
v_call: TRBV2
cdr3_length: 12
j_call: TRBJ2-3
d_call: -
clone_size: many

cdr3_aa: CASSYRGLDGSHPYEQYF
cdr3_nt: TGTGCCAGCAGTTACAGGGGATTAGACGGGAGCCACCCCTACGAGCAGTACTTC
v_call: TRBV6-9
cdr3_length: 18
j_call: TRBJ2-7
d_call: -
clone_size: once

cdr3_aa: CASSWRRQGSYEQYF
cdr3_nt: TGTGCCAGCAGCTGGAGACGACAGGGATCCTACGAGCAGTACTTC
v_call: TRBV5-6
cdr3_length: 15
j_call: TRBJ2-7
d_call: TRBD1
clone_size: few

cdr3_aa: CASSGGSTVDEQFF
cdr3_nt: TGTGCCAGCAGCGGGGGGTCCACCGTCGATGAGCAGTTCTTC
v_call: TRBV9
cdr3_length: 14
j_call: TRBJ2-1
d_call: -
clone_size: -

cdr3_aa: CASSEGNSWEKLFF
cdr3_nt: TGTGCCAGCAGTGAAGGAAACTCCTGGGAAAAACTGTTTTTT
v_call: TRBV25-1
cdr3_length: 14
j_call: TRBJ1-4
d_call: -
clone_size: many

cdr3_aa: CASSLDHSLAAQETQYF
cdr3_nt: TGTGCCAGCAGCTTAGATCATTCCCTAGCGGCCCAAGAGACCCAGTACTTC
v_call: TRBV11-2
cdr3_length: 17
j_call: TRBJ2-5
d_call: TRBD2
clone_size: medium-sized

cdr3_aa: CASSLGRENTEAFF
cdr3_nt: TGTGCCAGCTCACTCGGACGGGAGAACACTGAAGCTTTCTTT
v_call: TRBV18
cdr3_length: 14
j_call: TRBJ1-1
d_call: -
clone_size: -

cdr3_aa: CASRPGTGGHEQYF
cdr3_nt: TGTGCCAGCCGACCCGGGACAGGGGGCCACGAGCAGTACTTC
v_call: TRBV7-9
cdr3_length: 14
j_call: TRBJ2-7
d_call: TRBD1
clone_size: many

cdr3_aa: CASSIAGQGQPQHF
cdr3_nt: TGTGCCAGTAGTATCGCAGGGCAGGGTCAGCCCCAGCATTTT
v_call: TRBV19
cdr3_length: 14
j_call: TRBJ1-5
d_call: -
clone_size: many

cdr3_aa: CASSQVLGFPSSYNSPLHF
cdr3_nt: TGCGCCAGCAGCCAAGTGTTGGGGTTCCCGAGCTCCTATAATTCACCCCTCCACTTT
v_call: TRBV4-1
cdr3_length: 19
j_call: TRBJ1-6
d_call: -
clone_size: -

cdr3_aa: CASSELLTEQFF
cdr3_nt: TGTGCCAGCAGTGAGTTACTGACTGAGCAGTTCTTC
v_call: TRBV6-2/TRBV6-3
cdr3_length: 12
j_call: TRBJ2-1
d_call: -
clone_size: many

cdr3_aa: CSAPQAGGGNEQFF
cdr3_nt: TGCAGTGCCCCCCAAGCGGGAGGGGGTAATGAGCAGTTCTTC
v_call: TRBV20-1
cdr3_length: 14
j_call: TRBJ2-1
d_call: TRBD2
clone_size: -